This TCR beta chain was recovered during a study of cytomegalovirus exposure and HLA in healthy donors. At the level of the study: Early released data comprised around 79 million unique TCRs from HLA-typed donors. Broader study findings: Productive rates of about 87% or about 30% were seen for most TCR beta V segments in an earlier analysis. In a later analysis, specific HLA alleles were associated with 15,000 to 20,000 TCR beta sequences at a 0.05 false discovery rate.

The V gene's germline CDR1 is SGHDN and CDR2 FVKESK. The CDR3 is 17 residues long. Trimming stripped 4 bases from V and 0 bases from J, with 16 bases between. It was with 60 Vbeta and 13 Jbeta primers that the PCR ran. The data were produced by immunoSEQ multiplex PCR, yet TCRdb's version contains in-frame clones alone and is incomplete. The sample records roughly 160,000 clones, 65% to 85% being singletons. About this clone itself: Its antigen is undetermined.

The sample consisted of PBMCs. This clonotype was sampled from a woman between 50 and 59 years old in good health and CMV-seropositive. This chain connects TRBV14 to TRBJ1-3; weak D call: TRBD1 (5 bases). CDR3 residues: CASSRTGGVYSGNTIYF. Here the CDR3 DNA reads TGTGCCAGCAGCCGAACGGGAGGGGTCTACTCTGGAAACACCATATATTTT. Based on the CDR3 plus reference TRBV14 and TRBJ1-3, the full variable domain is EAGVTQFPSHSVIEKGQTVTLRCDPISGHDNLYWYRRVMGKEIKFLLHFVKESKQDESGMPNNRFLAERTGGTYSTLKVQPAELEDSGVYFCASSRTGGVYSGNTIYFGEGSWLTVV.